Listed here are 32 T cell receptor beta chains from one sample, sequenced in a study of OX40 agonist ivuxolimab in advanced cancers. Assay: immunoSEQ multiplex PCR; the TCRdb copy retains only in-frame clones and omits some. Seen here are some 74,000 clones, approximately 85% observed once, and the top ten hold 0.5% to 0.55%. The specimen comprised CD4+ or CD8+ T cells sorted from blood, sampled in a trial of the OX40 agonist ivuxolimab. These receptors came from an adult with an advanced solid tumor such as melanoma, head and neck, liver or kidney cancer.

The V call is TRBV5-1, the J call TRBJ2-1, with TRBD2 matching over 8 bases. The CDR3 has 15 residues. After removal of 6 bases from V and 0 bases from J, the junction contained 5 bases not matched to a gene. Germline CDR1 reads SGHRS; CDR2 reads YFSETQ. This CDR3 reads CASNAGGNSYNEQFF. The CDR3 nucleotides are TGCGCCAGCAACGCGGGGGGTAACTCCTACAATGAGCAGTTCTTC.

The CDR3 region is CASSHGQRDSPLHF. CDR3 coding DNA: TGCGCCAGCAGCCATGGACAGCGAGATTCACCCCTCCACTTT. The chain employs TRBV5-1 and TRBJ1-6; tentatively, D is TRBD1 (6 bases). The V end was cut by 4 bases, the J end by 8 bases, with 13 bases between. The CDR3 is made up of 14 amino acids. The germline gives CDR1 SGHRS, CDR2 YFSETQ.

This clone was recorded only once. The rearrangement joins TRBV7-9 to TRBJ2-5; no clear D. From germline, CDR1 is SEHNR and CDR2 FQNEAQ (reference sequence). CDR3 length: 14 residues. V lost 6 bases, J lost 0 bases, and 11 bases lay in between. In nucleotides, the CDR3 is TGTGCCAGCAGACCCGATGGTTACCAAGAGACCCAGTACTTC. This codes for CASRPDGYQETQYF.

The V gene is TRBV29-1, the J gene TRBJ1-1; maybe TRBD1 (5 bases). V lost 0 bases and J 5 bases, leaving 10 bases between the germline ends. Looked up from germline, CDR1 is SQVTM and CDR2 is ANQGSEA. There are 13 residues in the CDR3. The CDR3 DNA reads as TGCAGCGTTGAAGACGGGGACCGGACTGAAGCTTTCTTT. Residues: CSVEDGDRTEAFF.

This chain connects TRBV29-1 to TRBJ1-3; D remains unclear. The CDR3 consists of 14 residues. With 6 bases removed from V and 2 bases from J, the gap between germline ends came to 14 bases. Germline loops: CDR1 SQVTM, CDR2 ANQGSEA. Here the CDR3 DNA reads TGCAGCGTGGCCCAAGGTATGGCTGGAAACACCATATATTTT. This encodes CSVAQGMAGNTIYF.

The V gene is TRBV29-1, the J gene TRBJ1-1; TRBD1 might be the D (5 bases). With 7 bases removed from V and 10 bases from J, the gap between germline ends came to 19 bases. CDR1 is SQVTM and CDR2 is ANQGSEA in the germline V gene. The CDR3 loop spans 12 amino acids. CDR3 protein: CSAVPPGRPAFF. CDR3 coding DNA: TGCAGCGCTGTCCCCCCGGGGCGTCCAGCTTTCTTT.

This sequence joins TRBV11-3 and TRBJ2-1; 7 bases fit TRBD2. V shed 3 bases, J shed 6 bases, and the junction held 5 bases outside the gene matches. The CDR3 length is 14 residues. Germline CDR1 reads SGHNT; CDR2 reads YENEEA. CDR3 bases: TGTGCCAGCAGCTTGCAACCTAGCGGCAATGAGCAGTTCTTC. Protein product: CASSLQPSGNEQFF. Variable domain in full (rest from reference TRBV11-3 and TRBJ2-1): EAGVVQSPRYKIIEKKQPVAFWCNPISGHNTLYWYLQNLGQGPELLIRYENEEAVDDSQLPKDRFSAERLKGVDSTLKIQPAELGDSAVYLCASSLQPSGNEQFFGPGTRLTVL.

For the CDR3, the DNA is TGTGCCAGCAGCGCCTCGCGGGACAGCTCCTACAATGAGCAGTTCTTC. This sequence encodes CASSASRDSSYNEQFF. This rearrangement joins TRBV7-8 to TRBJ2-1; D is perhaps TRBD1 (7 bases). Trimming removed 5 bases at V and 0 bases at J, with 14 bases between. CDR1 is SGHVS, CDR2 FQNEAQ, per germline. This CDR3 has 16 residues.

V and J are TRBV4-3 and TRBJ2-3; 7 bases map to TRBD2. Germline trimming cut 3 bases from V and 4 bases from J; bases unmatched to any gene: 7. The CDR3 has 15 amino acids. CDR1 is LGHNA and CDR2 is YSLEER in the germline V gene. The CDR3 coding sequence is TGCGCCAGCAGCCACCAGACTAGCCGGCCAGATACGCAGTATTTT. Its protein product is CASSHQTSRPDTQYF.

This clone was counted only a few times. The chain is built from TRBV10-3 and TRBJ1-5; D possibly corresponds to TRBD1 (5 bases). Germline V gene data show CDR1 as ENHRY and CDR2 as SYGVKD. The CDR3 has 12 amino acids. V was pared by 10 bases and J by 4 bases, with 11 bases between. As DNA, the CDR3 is TGTGCCACCCAGCAGGGAAATCAGCCCCAGCATTTT. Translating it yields CATQQGNQPQHF.

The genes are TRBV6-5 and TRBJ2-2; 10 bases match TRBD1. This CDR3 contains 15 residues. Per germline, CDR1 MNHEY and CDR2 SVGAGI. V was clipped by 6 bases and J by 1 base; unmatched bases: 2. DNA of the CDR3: TGTGCCAGCAGGGGGGACAGGGGGAACACCGGGGAGCTGTTTTTT. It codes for CASRGDRGNTGELFF.

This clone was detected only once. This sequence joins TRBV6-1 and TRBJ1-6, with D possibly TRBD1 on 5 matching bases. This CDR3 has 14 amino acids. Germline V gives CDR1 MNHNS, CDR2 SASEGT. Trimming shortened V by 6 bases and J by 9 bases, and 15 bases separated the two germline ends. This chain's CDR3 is CASRSTGRGSPLHF. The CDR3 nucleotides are TGTGCCAGCAGGTCCACAGGTCGAGGTTCACCCCTCCACTTT.

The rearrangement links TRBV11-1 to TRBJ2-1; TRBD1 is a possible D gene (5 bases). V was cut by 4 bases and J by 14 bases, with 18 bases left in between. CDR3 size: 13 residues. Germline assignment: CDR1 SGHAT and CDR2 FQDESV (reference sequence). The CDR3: CASSSQVLGKKFF. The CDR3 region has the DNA TGTGCCAGCAGCTCACAGGTGCTCGGCAAGAAGTTCTTC.

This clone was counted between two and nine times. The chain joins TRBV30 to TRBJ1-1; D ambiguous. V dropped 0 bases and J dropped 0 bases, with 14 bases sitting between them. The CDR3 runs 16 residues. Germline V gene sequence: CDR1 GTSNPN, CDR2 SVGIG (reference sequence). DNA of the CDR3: TGTGCCTGGAGTGTACAACCCAGTAGGGTGAACACTGAAGCTTTCTTT. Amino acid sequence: CAWSVQPSRVNTEAFF.

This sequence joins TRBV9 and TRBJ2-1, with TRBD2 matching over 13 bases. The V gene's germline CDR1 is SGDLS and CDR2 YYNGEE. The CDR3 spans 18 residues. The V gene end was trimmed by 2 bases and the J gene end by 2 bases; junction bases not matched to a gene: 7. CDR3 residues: CASSVRLGTSGTYNEQFF. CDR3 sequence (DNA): TGTGCCAGCAGCGTTAGATTGGGGACTAGCGGGACCTACAATGAGCAGTTCTTC.

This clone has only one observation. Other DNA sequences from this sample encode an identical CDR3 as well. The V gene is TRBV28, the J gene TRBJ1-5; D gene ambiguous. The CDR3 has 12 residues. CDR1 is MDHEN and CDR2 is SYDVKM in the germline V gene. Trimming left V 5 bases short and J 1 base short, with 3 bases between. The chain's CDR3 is CASSRSNQPQHF. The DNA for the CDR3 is TGTGCCAGCAGTCGGAGCAATCAGCCCCAGCATTTT. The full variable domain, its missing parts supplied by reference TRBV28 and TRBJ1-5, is DVKVTQSSRYLVKRTGEKVFLECVQDMDHENMFWYRQDPGLGLRLIYFSYDVKMKEKGDIPEGYSVSREKKERFSLILESASTNQTSMYLCASSRSNQPQHFGDGTRLSIL.

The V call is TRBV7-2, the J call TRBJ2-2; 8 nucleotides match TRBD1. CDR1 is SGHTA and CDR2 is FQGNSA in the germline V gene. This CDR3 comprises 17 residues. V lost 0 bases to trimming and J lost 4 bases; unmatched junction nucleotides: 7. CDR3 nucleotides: TGTGCCAGCAGCTTAGCCCGGACAGGGCAGGGCACCGGGGAGCTGTTTTTT. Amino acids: CASSLARTGQGTGELFF. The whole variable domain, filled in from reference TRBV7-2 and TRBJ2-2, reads GAGVSQSPSNKVTEKGKDVELRCDPISGHTALYWYRQSLGQGLEFLIYFQGNSAPDKSGLPSDRFSAERTGGSVSTLTIQRTQQEDSAVYLCASSLARTGQGTGELFFGEGSRLTVL.

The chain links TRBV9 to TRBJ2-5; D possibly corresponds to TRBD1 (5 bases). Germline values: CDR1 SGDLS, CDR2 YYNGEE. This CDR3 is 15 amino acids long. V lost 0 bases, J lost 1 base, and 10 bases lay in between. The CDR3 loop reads CASSVVGAFQETQYF. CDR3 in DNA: TGTGCCAGCAGCGTAGTAGGGGCTTTCCAAGAGACCCAGTACTTC.

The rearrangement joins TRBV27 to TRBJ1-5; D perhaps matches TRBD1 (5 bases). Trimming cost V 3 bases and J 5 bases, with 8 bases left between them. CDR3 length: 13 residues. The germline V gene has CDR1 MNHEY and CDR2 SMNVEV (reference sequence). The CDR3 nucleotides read TGTGCCAGCAGTTTGTTGGGGGATCAGCCCCAGCATTTT. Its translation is CASSLLGDQPQHF.

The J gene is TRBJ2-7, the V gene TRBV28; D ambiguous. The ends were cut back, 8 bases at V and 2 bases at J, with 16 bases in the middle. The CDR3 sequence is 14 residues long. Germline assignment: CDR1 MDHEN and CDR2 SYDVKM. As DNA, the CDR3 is TGTGCCAGCCATACCAGGACGGAGCCCTACGAGCAGTACTTC. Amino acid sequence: CASHTRTEPYEQYF.

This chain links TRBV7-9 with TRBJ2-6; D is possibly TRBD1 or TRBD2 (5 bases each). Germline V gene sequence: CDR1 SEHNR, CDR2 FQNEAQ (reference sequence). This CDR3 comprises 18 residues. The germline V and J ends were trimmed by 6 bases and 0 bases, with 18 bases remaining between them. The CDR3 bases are TGTGCCAGCAGTCGCCACGGGGCCTACCCCTCTGGGGCCAACGTCCTGACTTTC. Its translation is CASSRHGAYPSGANVLTF.

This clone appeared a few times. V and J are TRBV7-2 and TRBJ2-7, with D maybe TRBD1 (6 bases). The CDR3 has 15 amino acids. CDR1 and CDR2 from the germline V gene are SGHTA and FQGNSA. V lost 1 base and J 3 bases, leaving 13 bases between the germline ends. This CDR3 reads CASSLGRGRGYEQYF. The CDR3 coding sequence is TGTGCCAGCAGCTTAGGACGGGGCAGGGGCTACGAGCAGTACTTC.

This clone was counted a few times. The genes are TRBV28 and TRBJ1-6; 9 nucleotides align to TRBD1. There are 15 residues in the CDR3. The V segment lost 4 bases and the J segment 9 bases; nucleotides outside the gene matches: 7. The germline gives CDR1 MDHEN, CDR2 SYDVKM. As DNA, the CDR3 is TGTGCCAGCAGTTCGGCGGGGACAGGGAGTTCACCCCTCCACTTT. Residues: CASSSAGTGSSPLHF.

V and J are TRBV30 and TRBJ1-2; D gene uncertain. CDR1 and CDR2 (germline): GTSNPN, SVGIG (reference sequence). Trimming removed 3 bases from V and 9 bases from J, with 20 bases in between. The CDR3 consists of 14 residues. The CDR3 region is CAWSRKIPLLSYTF. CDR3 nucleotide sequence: TGTGCCTGGAGCCGTAAGATCCCTTTACTGAGCTACACCTTC.

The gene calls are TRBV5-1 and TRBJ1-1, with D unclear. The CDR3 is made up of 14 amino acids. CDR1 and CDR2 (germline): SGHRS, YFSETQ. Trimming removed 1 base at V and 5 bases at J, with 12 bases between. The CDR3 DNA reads TGCGCCAGCAGCTTGTTGTCCGGGAAGACTGAAGCTTTCTTT. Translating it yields CASSLLSGKTEAFF.

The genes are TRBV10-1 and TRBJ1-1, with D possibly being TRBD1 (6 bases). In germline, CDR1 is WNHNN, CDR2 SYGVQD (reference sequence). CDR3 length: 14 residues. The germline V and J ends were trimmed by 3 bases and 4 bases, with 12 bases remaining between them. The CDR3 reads CASSEVQGGTEAFF. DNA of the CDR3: TGCGCCAGCAGTGAAGTACAGGGCGGCACTGAAGCTTTCTTT.

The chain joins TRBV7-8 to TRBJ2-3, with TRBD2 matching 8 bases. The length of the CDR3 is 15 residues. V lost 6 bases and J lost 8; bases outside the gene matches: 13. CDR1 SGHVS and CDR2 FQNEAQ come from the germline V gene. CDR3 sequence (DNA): TGTGCCAGCAGGTTACTAGCGGATCGGCAGGGTACGCAGTATTTT. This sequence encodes CASRLLADRQGTQYF.

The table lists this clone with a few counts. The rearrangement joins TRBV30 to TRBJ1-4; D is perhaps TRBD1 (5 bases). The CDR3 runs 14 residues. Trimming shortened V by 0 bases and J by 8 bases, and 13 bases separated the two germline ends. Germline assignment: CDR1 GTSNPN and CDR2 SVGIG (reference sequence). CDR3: CAWSVVGGREKLFF. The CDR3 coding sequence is TGTGCCTGGAGTGTAGTGGGGGGAAGGGAAAAACTGTTTTTT.

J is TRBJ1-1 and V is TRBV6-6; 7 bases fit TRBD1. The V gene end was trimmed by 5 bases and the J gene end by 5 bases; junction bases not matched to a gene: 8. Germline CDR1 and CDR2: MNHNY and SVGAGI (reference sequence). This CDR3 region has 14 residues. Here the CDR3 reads CASSHTTGVTEAFF. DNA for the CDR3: TGTGCCAGCAGTCACACAACAGGGGTAACTGAAGCTTTCTTT.

DNA for the CDR3: TGTGCCAGCAGCCCCTTCTCCTACGAGCAGTACTTC. Translated, it gives CASSPFSYEQYF. This chain joins TRBV7-2 and TRBJ2-7, with D uncertain. In germline, CDR1 is SGHTA, CDR2 FQGNSA. V was pared by 5 bases and J by 0 bases, with 5 bases between. The CDR3 loop spans 12 amino acids.

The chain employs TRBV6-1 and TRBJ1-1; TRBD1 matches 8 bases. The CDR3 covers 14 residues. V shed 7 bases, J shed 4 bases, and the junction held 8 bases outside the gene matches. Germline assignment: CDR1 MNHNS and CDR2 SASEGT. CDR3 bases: TGTGCCAGCACCATGACAGGGGTGGGCACTGAAGCTTTCTTT. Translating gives CASTMTGVGTEAFF.

CDR3 sequence (DNA): TGCAGCGTTGAAGTTGGACTCTCTGGAAACACCATATATTTT. Translation: CSVEVGLSGNTIYF. The J gene is TRBJ1-3, the V gene TRBV29-1; D call uncertain. Trimming shortened V by 1 base and J by 0 bases, and 7 bases separated the two germline ends. The CDR3 consists of 14 residues. The V gene's germline CDR1 is SQVTM and CDR2 ANQGSEA.